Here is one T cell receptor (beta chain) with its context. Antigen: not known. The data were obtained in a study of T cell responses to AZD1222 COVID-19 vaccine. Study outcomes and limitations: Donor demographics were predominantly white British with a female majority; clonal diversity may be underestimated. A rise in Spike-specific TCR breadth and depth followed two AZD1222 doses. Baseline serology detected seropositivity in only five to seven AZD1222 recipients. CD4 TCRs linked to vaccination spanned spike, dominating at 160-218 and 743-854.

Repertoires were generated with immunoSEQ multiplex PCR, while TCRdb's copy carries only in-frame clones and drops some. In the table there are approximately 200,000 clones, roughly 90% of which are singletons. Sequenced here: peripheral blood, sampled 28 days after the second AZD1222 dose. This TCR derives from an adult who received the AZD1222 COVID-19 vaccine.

In DNA, the CDR3 is TGTGCCAGCAGCTTGGTCTCAGGGGGTGAAACTAATGAAAAACTGTTTTTT. Protein sequence: CASSLVSGGETNEKLFF. This chain connects TRBV5-5 to TRBJ1-4, with 7 bases fitting TRBD1. The CDR3 loop spans 17 amino acids. The germline V gene encodes CDR1 SGHKS and CDR2 YYEKEE (reference sequence). Germline trimming cut 0 bases from V and 1 base from J; bases unmatched to any gene: 6.